The 28 T cell receptor beta chains reported below all come from one sample, sequenced in a study of circulating and synovial CD4+ cells in juvenile arthritis. Method: immunoSEQ multiplex PCR; TCRdb's copy keeps in-frame clones and lacks some. The table records around 35,000 clones, about 95% of them present only once. The source material was CD4+ T cells from blood. These receptors were collected from a human donor with juvenile idiopathic arthritis.

In DNA form, the CDR3 reads TGTGCCAGCAGTTCTTTAGCTCGGGCCTACAATGAGCAGTTCTTC. Translation: CASSSLARAYNEQFF. The chain uses TRBV28 and TRBJ2-1; D unclear. The CDR3 spans 15 residues. The V gene's germline CDR1 is MDHEN and CDR2 SYDVKM. Trimming shortened V by 4 bases and J by 2 bases, and 12 bases separated the two germline ends.

The rearrangement uses TRBV7-2 and TRBJ1-1, with D possibly being TRBD1 (6 bases). CDR3 length: 13 residues. Per germline, CDR1 SGHTA and CDR2 FQGNSA. The ends were cut back, 5 bases at V and 1 base at J, with 8 bases in the middle. CDR3 sequence: CASSQTGNTEAFF. In nucleotides, the CDR3 is TGTGCCAGCAGCCAGACAGGGAACACTGAAGCTTTCTTT.

V gene TRBV6-5 combines with J gene TRBJ1-3; D may be TRBD1 (5 bases). This CDR3 spans 14 amino acids. Between the trimmed V and J ends, which lost 5 bases and 2 bases, there was a span of 10 bases. Per germline, CDR1 MNHEY and CDR2 SVGAGI. This chain's CDR3 is CASSPGRPGNTIYF. The CDR3 DNA follows: TGTGCCAGCAGTCCAGGGAGGCCTGGAAACACCATATATTTT.

J is TRBJ1-6 and V is TRBV5-6, with D perhaps TRBD1 (5 bases). V was shortened by 3 bases and J by 7 bases, with 17 bases between the two germline ends. Germline CDR1 SGHDT, CDR2 YYEEEE. CDR3 length: 16 residues. The CDR3 DNA reads TGTGCCAGCAGCTCCCGTCAGGACATGGGCAATTCACCCCTCCACTTT. This sequence encodes CASSSRQDMGNSPLHF.

The CDR3 protein is CASSPRTSDNYEQYF. The CDR3 coding sequence is TGTGCCAGCAGCCCAAGGACTAGCGACAACTACGAGCAGTACTTC. The J gene is TRBJ2-7, the V gene TRBV5-5; 9 nucleotides agree with TRBD2. This CDR3 spans 15 amino acids. The V gene's germline CDR1 is SGHKS and CDR2 YYEKEE (reference sequence). After removal of 4 bases from V and 3 bases from J, the junction contained 8 bases not matched to a gene.

CDR3 in amino acids: CATHLGGSPYEQYF. The CDR3, as DNA: TGTGCCACCCACCTAGGGGGCTCCCCCTACGAGCAGTACTTC. The rearrangement uses TRBV28 and TRBJ2-7; TRBD1 matches at 7 bases. CDR3 length: 14 residues. Germline assignment: CDR1 MDHEN and CDR2 SYDVKM. Trimming removed 10 bases from V and 2 bases from J; junction bases left unmatched: 11.

The chain links TRBV11-2 to TRBJ2-2, with 10 bases lining up with TRBD2. Germline V gene sequence: CDR1 SGHAT, CDR2 FQNNGV. The CDR3 spans 16 residues. V gave up 3 bases and J gave up 0 bases; unmatched junction bases: 1. Here the CDR3 DNA reads TGTGCCAGCAGCTTGAGCGGGAGGGCGAACACCGGGGAGCTGTTTTTT. Translating it yields CASSLSGRANTGELFF.

This clone showed up just once. V is TRBV29-1 and J is TRBJ1-1; D is undetermined. Germline V lookup: CDR1 SQVTM, CDR2 ANQGSEA. The V and J ends lost 7 bases and 4 bases respectively, with 22 bases between them. This CDR3 contains 15 residues. DNA for the CDR3: TGCAGCGCTTTCTGGTACAGAGAAACAACCACTGAAGCTTTCTTT. Encoded protein: CSAFWYRETTTEAFF.

The CDR3 sequence: CASSPPGQGYYEQYF. The CDR3 DNA is TGTGCCAGCAGTCCTCCGGGACAGGGCTACTACGAGCAGTACTTC. The rearrangement links TRBV28 to TRBJ2-7; 9 bases line up with TRBD1. CDR3 length: 15 amino acids. Trimming at V came to 5 bases and at J to 3 bases, leaving 8 bases not matched to a gene. CDR1 is MDHEN, CDR2 SYDVKM, per germline.

This clone was counted a single time. The chain joins TRBV5-6 to TRBJ1-6; no clear D. CDR3 length: 15 residues. The germline V gene encodes CDR1 SGHDT and CDR2 YYEEEE. V lost 0 bases to trimming and J lost 0 bases, with 4 bases between them. The CDR3 loop reads CASSLAGSYNSPLHF. CDR3 in DNA: TGTGCCAGCAGCTTGGCAGGCTCCTATAATTCACCCCTCCACTTT.

The genes are TRBV30 and TRBJ1-5, with D unresolved. CDR1 is GTSNPN, CDR2 SVGIG, per germline (reference sequence). V was pared by 4 bases and J by 2 bases, with 12 bases between. The CDR3 length is 14 residues. The CDR3 spells CAWNRPEGNQPQHF. The CDR3 region has the DNA TGTGCCTGGAACCGACCAGAGGGCAATCAGCCCCAGCATTTT.

The CDR3 coding sequence is TGTGCCAGCAGTTACCCCACCCGTGGGGAGACTAATGAAAAACTGTTTTTT. The encoded protein is CASSYPTRGETNEKLFF. The chain combines TRBV2 with TRBJ1-4; D ambiguous. The V end was cut by 5 bases, the J end by 2 bases, with 18 bases between. The CDR3 sequence is 17 residues long. The V gene's germline CDR1 is SNHLY and CDR2 FYNNEI.

In regard to this clone: Other nucleotide sequences in the sample specify the same CDR3. The chain links TRBV29-1 to TRBJ2-3; a possible D gene is TRBD2 (6 bases). The CDR3 is 15 amino acids. V lost 4 bases and J lost 1, with 15 bases in between. Germline-derived CDR1 and CDR2 are SQVTM and ANQGSEA. The CDR3: CSVGFLLARTDTQYF. CDR3 sequence (DNA): TGCAGCGTTGGCTTCCTGCTAGCGCGCACAGATACGCAGTATTTT.

V is TRBV5-1 and J is TRBJ2-5; D perhaps matches TRBD1 (5 bases). TRBJ2-7 explains the end of the DNA better; the J call may be wrong. The V gene's germline CDR1 is SGHRS and CDR2 YFSETQ. There are 13 residues in the CDR3. The CDR3 region is CASSLEPGYEQYF. The DNA for the CDR3 is TGCGCCAGCAGCCTGGAACCAGGGTACGAGCAGTACTTC.

This clone was counted only a few times. The chain links TRBV10-3 to TRBJ2-7; D gene ambiguous. Germline lookup yields CDR1 ENHRY and CDR2 SYGVKD. The CDR3 has 12 amino acids. With 7 bases removed from V and 2 bases from J, the gap between germline ends came to 9 bases. The CDR3 DNA follows: TGTGCCATCAAGACACATACCTACGAGCAGTACTTC. Encoded protein: CAIKTHTYEQYF.

DNA of the CDR3: TGTGCCAGCAGCTTAAGTCGGGAGAGAACAGATACGCAGTATTTT. It specifies CASSLSRERTDTQYF. The V call is TRBV13, the J call TRBJ2-3; tentatively, D is TRBD2 (6 bases). Germline V gives CDR1 PRHDT, CDR2 FYEKMQ (reference sequence). The CDR3 extends over 15 amino acids. V lost 2 bases, J lost 3 bases, and 12 bases lay in between.

This clone was observed once. The chain couples TRBV11-2 to TRBJ1-5, with 8 bases matching TRBD1. The CDR3 has 17 amino acids. The V gene's germline CDR1 is SGHAT and CDR2 FQNNGV. Germline trimming cut 6 bases from V and 2 bases from J; bases unmatched to any gene: 12. CDR3 amino acids: CASSNRARTGRNQPQHF. The CDR3 bases are TGTGCCAGCAGTAATAGAGCGCGGACAGGGCGCAATCAGCCCCAGCATTTT.

The rearrangement uses TRBV7-9 and TRBJ1-1, with TRBD1 as a possible D gene (5 bases). CDR1 is SEHNR, CDR2 FQNEAQ, per germline (reference sequence). This CDR3 region has 13 residues. Trimming pared 3 bases from V and 1 base from J, leaving 6 bases between. The DNA of the CDR3 is TGTGCCAGCAGCTTTCAGGGGAACACTGAAGCTTTCTTT. The encoded protein is CASSFQGNTEAFF.

This chain uses TRBV10-1 with TRBJ2-2; 7 nucleotides agree with TRBD1. This CDR3 has 17 amino acids. J was trimmed by 6 bases and V by 5 bases; bases with no gene match: 15. Germline CDR1 WNHNN, CDR2 SYGVQD (reference sequence). CDR3 sequence (DNA): TGCGCCAGCAGTCCACCGAGTTGCAGGGGGTCGGCCGGGGAGCTGTTTTTT. As protein: CASSPPSCRGSAGELFF.

Here the CDR3 reads CASSESGTGDNQPQHF. The CDR3 nucleotides read TGTGCCAGCAGTGAATCAGGGACAGGCGACAATCAGCCCCAGCATTTT. V and J are TRBV25-1 and TRBJ1-5; 8 bases align to TRBD1. The V segment lost 1 base and the J segment 3 bases; nucleotides outside the gene matches: 5. Germline V gene sequence: CDR1 MGHDK, CDR2 SYGVNS. CDR3 length: 16 amino acids.

In DNA, the CDR3 is TGTGCCAGCAGGAGGACTAGTTCCGGGGAGCTGTTTTTT. It translates to CASRRTSSGELFF. The chain recombines TRBV5-6 with TRBJ2-2; 7 bases fit TRBD2. V was clipped by 5 bases and J by 6 bases; unmatched bases: 4. Looked up from germline, CDR1 is SGHDT and CDR2 is YYEEEE. The CDR3 totals 13 residues.

The chain couples TRBV18 to TRBJ2-4; 12 bases are a match to TRBD2. V trimming: 3 bases; J trimming: 10 bases; junction bases outside the gene matches: 7. This CDR3 is built from 15 residues. The germline V gene encodes CDR1 KGHSH and CDR2 LQKENI. Here the CDR3 reads CASSPETSGGTIQYF. Written as DNA, the CDR3 is TGTGCCAGCTCACCTGAGACTAGCGGGGGTACTATTCAGTACTTC.

The chain employs TRBV6-6 and TRBJ1-4; 8 bases agree with TRBD1. This CDR3 contains 15 residues. V lost 2 bases, J lost 4 bases, and 3 bases stayed unmatched. Germline values: CDR1 MNHNY, CDR2 SVGAGI (reference sequence). The CDR3 loop is CASSYGTGLNEKLFF. CDR3 in DNA: TGTGCCAGCAGTTACGGGACAGGCCTTAATGAAAAACTGTTTTTT.

J is TRBJ1-1 and V is TRBV27; maybe TRBD1 (5 bases). The CDR3 sequence is 14 residues long. Trimming pared 9 bases from V and 1 base from J, leaving 15 bases between. Looked up from germline, CDR1 is MNHEY and CDR2 is SMNVEV (reference sequence). For the CDR3, the DNA is TGTGCCAGTGCCCAGCGACAGACGAACACTGAAGCTTTCTTT. It encodes CASAQRQTNTEAFF.

The chain uses TRBV5-1 and TRBJ2-3; D ambiguous. Germline-derived CDR1 and CDR2 are SGHRS and YFSETQ. Between the trimmed V and J ends, which lost 5 bases and 4 bases, there was a span of 11 bases. The CDR3 runs 13 residues. CDR3 protein: CASRPEPADTQYF. DNA of the CDR3: TGCGCCAGCAGGCCGGAGCCAGCAGATACGCAGTATTTT.

The V and J genes are TRBV5-1 and TRBJ1-1; possibly TRBD1 for D (6 bases). Trimming left V 4 bases short and J 2 bases short, with 15 bases between. The germline CDR1 and CDR2 sequences are SGHRS and YFSETQ. The CDR3 extends over 15 amino acids. This CDR3 reads CASSPDTGLNTEAFF. The CDR3 nucleotides read TGCGCCAGCAGCCCCGACACAGGGCTTAACACTGAAGCTTTCTTT.

This chain links TRBV18 with TRBJ1-4; TRBD1 matches at 7 bases. CDR1 KGHSH and CDR2 LQKENI come from the germline V gene. With V trimmed by 0 bases and J by 7 bases, 5 bases remained unmatched. This CDR3 has 15 amino acids. Written as DNA, the CDR3 is TGTGCCAGCTCACCACCGGACAGGCCTGGTGAAAAACTGTTTTTT. This encodes CASSPPDRPGEKLFF.

The V gene is TRBV19, the J gene TRBJ1-5; 7 positions match TRBD1. V was clipped by 3 bases and J by 5 bases; unmatched bases: 1. CDR1 LNHDA and CDR2 SQIVND come from the germline V gene (reference sequence). The length of the CDR3 is 13 residues. The CDR3 reads CASSMGQYQPQHF. The CDR3 DNA follows: TGTGCCAGTAGTATGGGACAGTATCAGCCCCAGCATTTT.